This T cell receptor beta chain was identified in a study of T-cell reconstitution after alpha-beta-depleted transplantation in children. General observations from the study: In some patients, recipient T cells and intrathymic progenitors surviving conditioning explained high day-60 diversity. The authors attributed T-cell counts and diversity one year after transplant mostly to newly produced T cells.

The TCRbeta library incorporated unique molecular identifiers. From the PCR reads, TCRdb called clonotypes with MiXCR, one entry per CDR3 protein. The sample yields 700,000 to 950,000 distinct CDR3 sequences, 15% to 20% seen once. Remarks on this clonotype: Its cognate antigen is unknown.

CDR1 SQVTM and CDR2 ANQGSEA come from the germline V gene. The CDR3 runs 13 residues. The V gene lost 5 bases and the J gene lost 0 bases, with 11 bases spanning the gap. The clonotype was recovered from a male patient aged 10-17 years who had a stem cell transplant for acute lymphoblastic leukemia, so the T cells may come from the graft donor. Sequenced here: PBMCs, mostly from graft donor cells, sampled 360 days after TCRalphabeta/CD19-depleted stem cell transplant. This sequence joins TRBV29-1 and TRBJ2-7; D gene unclear. The CDR3 nucleotides are TGCAGCGTTCTATACCTGAACTCCTACGAGCAGTACTTC. Translated: CSVLYLNSYEQYF.